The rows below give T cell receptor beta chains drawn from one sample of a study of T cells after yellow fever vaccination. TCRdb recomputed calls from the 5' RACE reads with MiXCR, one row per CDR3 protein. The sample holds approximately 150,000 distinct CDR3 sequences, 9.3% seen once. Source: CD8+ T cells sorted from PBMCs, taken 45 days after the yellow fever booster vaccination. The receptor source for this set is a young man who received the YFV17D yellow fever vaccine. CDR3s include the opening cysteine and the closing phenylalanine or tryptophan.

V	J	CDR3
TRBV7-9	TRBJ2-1	CASRNTQGPGYNEQFF
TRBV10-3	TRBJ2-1	CAISESSGYYNEQFF
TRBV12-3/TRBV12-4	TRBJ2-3	CASSQGRGADTQYF
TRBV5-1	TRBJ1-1	CASSPSVPHTEAFF
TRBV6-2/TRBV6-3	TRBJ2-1	CASSYSSGGHYNEQFF
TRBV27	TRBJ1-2	CASSLSMVRSIANYGYTF
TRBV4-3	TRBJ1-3	CASSQDVVGTPSGNTIYF
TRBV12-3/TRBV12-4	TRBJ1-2	CASSTGLIFYGYTF
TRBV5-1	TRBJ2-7	CASSPPWKVNEQYF
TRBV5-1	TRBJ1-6	CASSPRDGKEALHF
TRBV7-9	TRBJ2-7	CASSLPGHPYEQYF
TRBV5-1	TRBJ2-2	CASSPRSGGASGELFF
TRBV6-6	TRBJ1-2	CASSKGQTEGYTF
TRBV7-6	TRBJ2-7	CASSFGGPGTGAYEQYF
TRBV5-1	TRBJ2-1	CASSYPSNHEQFF
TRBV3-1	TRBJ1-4	CASSQDIGRGNEKLFF
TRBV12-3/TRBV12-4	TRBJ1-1	CASSLGDWRGAIEAFF
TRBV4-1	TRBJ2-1	CASMVIAGRQYNEQFF
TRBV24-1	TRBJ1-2	CATSDSVYGYTF
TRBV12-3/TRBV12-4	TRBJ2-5	CASSPSRGRGSEETQYF
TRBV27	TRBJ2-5	CASSLDSTQETQYF
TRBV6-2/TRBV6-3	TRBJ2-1	CASTGLAGGPVNEQFF
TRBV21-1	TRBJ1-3	CASSPRPGAGNTIYF
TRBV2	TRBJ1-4	CASSEGRVATNEKLFF
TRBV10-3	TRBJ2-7	CAISQSSSGGYSSYEQYF
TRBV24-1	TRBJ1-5	CATSDSGTGGQPQHF
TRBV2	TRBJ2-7	CASRWTQSYEQYF
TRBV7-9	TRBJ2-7	CATQGSGAYEQYF
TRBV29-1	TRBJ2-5	CSVGHRAGLQETQYF
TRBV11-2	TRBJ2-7	CASSFIDHSYEQYF
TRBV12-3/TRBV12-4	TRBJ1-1	CASRSGDRNTEAFF
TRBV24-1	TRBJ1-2	CATSDRGGRGANYGYTF
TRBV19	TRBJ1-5	CASSPEDRAHQPQHF
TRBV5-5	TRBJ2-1	CASSLTGGGGNEQFF
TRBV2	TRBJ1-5	CASRDGQLAQPQHF
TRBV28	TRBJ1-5	CASSTGTGYSNQPQHF
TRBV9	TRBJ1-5	CASSAGTAFNQPQHF
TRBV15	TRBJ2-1	CATKSRDNSYNEQFF
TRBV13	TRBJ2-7	CASSSLGSGSYEQYF
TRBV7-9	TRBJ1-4	CASSPLPDTTNEKLFF
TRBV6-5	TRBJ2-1	CATEEGAARFF
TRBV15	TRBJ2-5	CATSRDQGTQETQYF
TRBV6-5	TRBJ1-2	CASSYGREFYGYTF
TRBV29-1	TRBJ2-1	CSVLWQDSYNEQFF
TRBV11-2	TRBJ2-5	CASSPGLAGHDPQYF
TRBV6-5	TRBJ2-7	CASSSTGLAISYEQYF
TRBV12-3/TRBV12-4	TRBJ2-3	CASSFRGGAADTQYF
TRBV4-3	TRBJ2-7	CASSQEPDSSYEQYF
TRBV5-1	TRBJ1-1	CASNDGTNTEAFF